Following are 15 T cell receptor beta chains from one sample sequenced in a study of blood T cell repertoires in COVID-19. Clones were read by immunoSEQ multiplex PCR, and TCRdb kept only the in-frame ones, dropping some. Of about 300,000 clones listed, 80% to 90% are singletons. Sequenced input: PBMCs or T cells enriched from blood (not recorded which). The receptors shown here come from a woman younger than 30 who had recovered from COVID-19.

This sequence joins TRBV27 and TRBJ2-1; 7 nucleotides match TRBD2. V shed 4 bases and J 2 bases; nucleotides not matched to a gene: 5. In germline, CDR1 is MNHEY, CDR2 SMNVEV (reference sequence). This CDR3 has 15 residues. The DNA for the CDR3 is TGTGCCAGCAGTTCTAGCGGAGGGGCCTACAATGAGCAGTTCTTC. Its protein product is CASSSSGGAYNEQFF.

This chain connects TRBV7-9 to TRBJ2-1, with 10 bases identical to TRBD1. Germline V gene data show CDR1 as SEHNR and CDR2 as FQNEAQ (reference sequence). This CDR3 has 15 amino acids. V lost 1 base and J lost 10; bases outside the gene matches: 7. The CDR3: CASSLGGQGKNEQFF. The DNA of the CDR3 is TGTGCCAGCAGCTTAGGGGGACAGGGGAAAAACGAGCAGTTCTTC.

The DNA of the CDR3 is TGTGCCAGCAGCACGCGACAGGGGGAGGGAAACACCATATATTTT. This sequence encodes CASSTRQGEGNTIYF. The chain recombines TRBV9 with TRBJ1-3; 9 nucleotides align to TRBD1. Germline-derived CDR1 and CDR2 are SGDLS and YYNGEE. V lost 4 bases, J lost 4 bases, and 6 bases stayed unmatched. The CDR3 is 15 residues long.

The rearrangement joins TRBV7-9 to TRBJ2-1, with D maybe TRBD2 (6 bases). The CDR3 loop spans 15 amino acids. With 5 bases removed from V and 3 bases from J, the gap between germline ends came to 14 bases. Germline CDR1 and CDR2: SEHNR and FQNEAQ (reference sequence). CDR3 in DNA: TGTGCCAGCAGCCCGGAGAGCGGGTTCTACAATGAGCAGTTCTTC. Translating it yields CASSPESGFYNEQFF.

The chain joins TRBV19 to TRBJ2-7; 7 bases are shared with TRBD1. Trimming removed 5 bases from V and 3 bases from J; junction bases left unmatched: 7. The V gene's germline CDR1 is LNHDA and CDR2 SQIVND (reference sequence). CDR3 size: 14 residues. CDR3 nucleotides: TGTGCCAGTAGTCGGACAGGCCTGAGCTACGAGCAGTACTTC. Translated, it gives CASSRTGLSYEQYF.

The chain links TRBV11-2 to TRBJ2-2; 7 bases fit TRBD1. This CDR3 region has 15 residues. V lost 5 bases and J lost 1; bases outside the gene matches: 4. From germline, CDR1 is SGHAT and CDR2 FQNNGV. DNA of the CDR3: TGTGCCAGCAGCCCGAGGACAGGGAACACCGGGGAGCTGTTTTTT. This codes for CASSPRTGNTGELFF.

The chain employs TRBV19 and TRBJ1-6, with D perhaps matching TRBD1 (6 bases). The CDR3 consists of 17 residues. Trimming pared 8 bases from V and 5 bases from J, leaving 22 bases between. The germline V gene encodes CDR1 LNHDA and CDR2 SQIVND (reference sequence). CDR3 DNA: TGTGCCAGTCTTCCAACCCTCCGGGACAACAATAATTCACCCCTCCACTTT. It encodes CASLPTLRDNNNSPLHF.

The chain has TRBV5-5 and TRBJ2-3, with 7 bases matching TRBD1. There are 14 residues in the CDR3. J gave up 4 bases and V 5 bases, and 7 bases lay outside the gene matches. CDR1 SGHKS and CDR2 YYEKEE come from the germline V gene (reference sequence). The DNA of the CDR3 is TGTGCCAGCAGTCGGACAGGCGGGCCAGATACGCAGTATTTT. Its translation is CASSRTGGPDTQYF.

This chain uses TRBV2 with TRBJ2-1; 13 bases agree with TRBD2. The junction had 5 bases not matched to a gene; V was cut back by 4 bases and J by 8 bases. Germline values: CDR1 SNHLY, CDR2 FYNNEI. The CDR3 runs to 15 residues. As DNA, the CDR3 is TGTGCCAGCAGTGTACTAGCGGGAGGGCGGTATGAGCAGTTCTTC. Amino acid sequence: CASSVLAGGRYEQFF.

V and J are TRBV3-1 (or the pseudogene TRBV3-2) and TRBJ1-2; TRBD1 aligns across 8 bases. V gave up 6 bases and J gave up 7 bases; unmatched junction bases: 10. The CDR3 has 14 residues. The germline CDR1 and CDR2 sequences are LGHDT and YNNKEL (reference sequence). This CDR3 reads CASSPGQERTGYTF. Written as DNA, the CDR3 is TGTGCCAGCAGTCCGGGACAGGAGAGGACTGGCTACACCTTC.

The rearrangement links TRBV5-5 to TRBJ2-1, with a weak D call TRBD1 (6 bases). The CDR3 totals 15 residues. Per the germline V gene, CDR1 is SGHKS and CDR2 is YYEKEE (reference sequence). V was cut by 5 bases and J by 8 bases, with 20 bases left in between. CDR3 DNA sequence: TGTGCCAGCAGGTTGTTGGGGGCCTCCTCGGATGAGCAGTTCTTC. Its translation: CASRLLGASSDEQFF.

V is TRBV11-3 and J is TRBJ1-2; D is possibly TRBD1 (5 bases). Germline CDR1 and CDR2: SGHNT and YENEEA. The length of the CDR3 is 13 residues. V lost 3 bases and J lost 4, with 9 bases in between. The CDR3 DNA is TGTGCCAGCAGCTTTACCAGGGTCTATGGCTACACCTTC. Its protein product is CASSFTRVYGYTF.

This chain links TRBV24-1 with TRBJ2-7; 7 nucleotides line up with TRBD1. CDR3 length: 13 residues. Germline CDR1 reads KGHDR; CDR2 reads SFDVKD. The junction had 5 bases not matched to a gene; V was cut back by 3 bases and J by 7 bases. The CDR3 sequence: CATSDPLTGEQYF. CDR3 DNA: TGTGCCACCAGTGATCCATTGACAGGGGAGCAGTACTTC.

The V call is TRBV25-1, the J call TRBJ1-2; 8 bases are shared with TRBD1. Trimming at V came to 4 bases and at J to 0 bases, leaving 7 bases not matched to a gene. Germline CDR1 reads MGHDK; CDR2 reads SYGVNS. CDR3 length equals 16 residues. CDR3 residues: CASSATGGVPNYGYTF. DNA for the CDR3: TGTGCCAGCAGTGCTACAGGGGGGGTACCTAACTATGGCTACACCTTC.

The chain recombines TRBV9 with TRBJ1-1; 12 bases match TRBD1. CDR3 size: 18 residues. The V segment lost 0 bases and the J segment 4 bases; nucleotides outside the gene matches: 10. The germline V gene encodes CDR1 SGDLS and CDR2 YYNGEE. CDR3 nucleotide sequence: TGTGCCAGCAGCGTAGCGGGGACAGGGGGCTATGGATTCACTGAAGCTTTCTTT. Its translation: CASSVAGTGGYGFTEAFF.